The clone carrying this T cell receptor beta chain appeared once. As yet, its antigen is unknown. Germline CDR1 reads MNHEY; CDR2 reads SMNVEV (reference sequence). This CDR3 is built from 13 residues. After removal of 3 bases from V and 6 bases from J, the junction contained 2 bases not matched to a gene. The data were obtained in a study of T cell repertoires in cytomegalovirus infection. Looking at the study overall: CMV infection plus the matching HLA type was flagged by public TCR beta signatures.

Study-level results: Predominance within the ex vivo response was attributable to HLA-C-restricted CMV-specific TCR beta clonotypes. Summed frequency of public TCR beta families distinguished CMV carriers with the relevant HLA.

TCRdb used MiXCR to reprocess the reads, holding one entry per CDR3 protein. The table records about 830,000 distinct CDR3 sequences, 30% to 35% of them present only once. The receptor comes from a human donor in good health (CMV status not recorded). Some clones in this sample may be carry-over from other donors' samples. The material sequenced was cultured CD8+ T cells from PBMCs, taken from culture after CMV antigen stimulation. V is TRBV27 and J is TRBJ2-4, with 7 positions matching TRBD1. CDR3 protein: CASSLGQLNIQYF. DNA for the CDR3: TGTGCCAGCAGTTTGGGACAGTTAAACATTCAGTACTTC.